The 32 T cell receptor beta chains below all came from one sample that was sequenced in a study of beta chain features in type 1 diabetes. As every portion of the isolated RNA was reverse transcribed, the sequencing read expressed TCRB transcripts. Using immunoSEQ multiplex PCR, the repertoire was profiled, and TCRdb retains in-frame clones only, with some absent. The data contain about 620,000 clones, 15% of them singletons. Sequencing used naive CD4+ T cells from blood. All receptors come from a man between 18 and 29 years old in good health.

This clone was picked up a small number of times. The CDR3: CASSPGLAGAQETQYF. The CDR3, as DNA: TGTGCCAGCAGCCCCGGACTAGCGGGGGCCCAAGAGACCCAGTACTTC. The chain has TRBV7-9 and TRBJ2-5; 13 nucleotides match TRBD2. The CDR3 is made up of 16 amino acids. The junction had 4 bases not matched to a gene; V was cut back by 5 bases and J by 1 base. Germline V CDR1 and CDR2: SEHNR, FQNEAQ (reference sequence).

Only a few counts were recorded for this clone. The chain recombines TRBV7-2 with TRBJ2-7, with D tentatively TRBD2 (5 bases). CDR1 and CDR2 (germline): SGHTA, FQGNSA. The CDR3 is 15 amino acids. The V gene lost 5 bases and the J gene lost 4 bases, with 18 bases spanning the gap. As DNA, the CDR3 is TGTGCCAGCAGCCCACGGCCCCTCCGGGGATACGAGCAGTACTTC. It encodes CASSPRPLRGYEQYF.

In its sample, this clone was seen a few times. This chain links TRBV7-2 with TRBJ2-1, with TRBD2 matching over 9 bases. This CDR3 region has 16 residues. V trimming: 6 bases; J trimming: 8 bases; junction bases outside the gene matches: 14. Germline-derived CDR1 and CDR2 are SGHTA and FQGNSA. The CDR3 sequence: CASRDPGLAAVDEQFF. CDR3 DNA sequence: TGTGCCAGCAGGGATCCGGGACTAGCTGCGGTTGATGAGCAGTTCTTC.

The rearrangement uses TRBV2 and TRBJ2-5, with 8 bases matching TRBD2. The length of the CDR3 is 14 residues. V shed 8 bases and J 5 bases; nucleotides not matched to a gene: 10. The germline gives CDR1 SNHLY, CDR2 FYNNEI. The CDR3 here is CASAGPRGGETQYF. Here the CDR3 DNA reads TGTGCCAGCGCCGGGCCTCGCGGGGGGGAGACCCAGTACTTC.

This clone has only a few counts. This chain connects TRBV2 to TRBJ2-7, with a tentative D call TRBD2 (5 bases). Germline V lookup: CDR1 SNHLY, CDR2 FYNNEI. The CDR3 sequence is 14 residues long. V was shortened by 4 bases and J by 0 bases, with 10 bases between the two germline ends. The CDR3 loop reads CASSARESSYEQYF. Here the CDR3 DNA reads TGTGCCAGCAGTGCTCGGGAATCCTCCTACGAGCAGTACTTC.

The chain employs TRBV7-3 and TRBJ1-1; 8 bases agree with TRBD1. Germline assignment: CDR1 SGHTA and CDR2 FQGTGA. J lost 4 bases, V lost 5 bases, and 9 bases had no gene match. The length of the CDR3 is 15 residues. CDR3 loop: CASSTGGHRSTEAFF. In DNA, the CDR3 is TGTGCCAGCAGCACAGGGGGACATAGAAGCACTGAAGCTTTCTTT. The variable domain in full, with the rest retrieved from reference TRBV7-3 and TRBJ1-1, is GAGVSQTPSNKVTEKGKYVELRCDPISGHTALYWYRQSLGQGPEFLIYFQGTGAADDSGLPNDRFFAVRPEGSVSTLKIQRTERGDSAVYLCASSTGGHRSTEAFFGQGTRLTVV.

This clone was seen a handful of times. The rearrangement uses TRBV19 and TRBJ2-2; D gene uncertain. Trimming shortened V by 5 bases and J by 4 bases, and 5 bases separated the two germline ends. The CDR3 totals 12 residues. From germline, CDR1 is LNHDA and CDR2 SQIVND (reference sequence). CDR3 protein: CASSGRTGELFF. As DNA, the CDR3 is TGTGCCAGTAGTGGGCGCACCGGGGAGCTGTTTTTT.

This clone was found a few times. The same CDR3 can be traced to other DNA sequences in this sample. The chain has TRBV5-4 and TRBJ2-2, with a weak D call TRBD1 (5 bases). V gave up 0 bases and J gave up 0 bases, with 6 bases separating them. Germline values: CDR1 SGHNT, CDR2 YYREEE (reference sequence). This CDR3 has 15 residues. The CDR3 spells CASSLGTTNTGELFF. The CDR3, as DNA: TGTGCCAGCAGCTTGGGGACAACGAACACCGGGGAGCTGTTTTTT.

This rearrangement joins TRBV6-4 to TRBJ2-1, with 8 bases identical to TRBD2. The CDR3 loop spans 15 amino acids. Germline values: CDR1 MRHNA, CDR2 SNTAGT. V was clipped by 2 bases and J by 7 bases; unmatched bases: 7. The CDR3 DNA sequence: TGTGCCAGCAGTGACGTGATAGCGGGACGAAATGAGCAGTTCTTC. Its translation is CASSDVIAGRNEQFF.

This sequence joins TRBV7-8 and TRBJ1-5; D may be TRBD1 (6 bases). The germline V and J ends were trimmed by 2 bases and 5 bases, with 13 bases remaining between them. This CDR3 spans 15 amino acids. Germline V gene lookup returns CDR1 SGHVS and CDR2 FQNEAQ. This CDR3 reads CASSLFRGGDQPQHF. DNA for the CDR3: TGTGCCAGCAGCTTATTCAGGGGTGGAGATCAGCCCCAGCATTTT.

In its sample, this clone was seen a few times. This chain uses TRBV25-1 with TRBJ2-2, with D possibly matching TRBD1 (5 bases). V lost 7 bases to trimming and J lost 0 bases, with 12 bases between them. In germline, CDR1 is MGHDK, CDR2 SYGVNS. The CDR3 consists of 15 residues. This CDR3 is CASTLDRSNTGELFF. As DNA, the CDR3 is TGTGCCAGCACCCTTGACAGATCGAACACCGGGGAGCTGTTTTTT.

This clone has just a few counts. The chain links TRBV7-2 to TRBJ1-5; 11 nucleotides line up with TRBD1. The CDR3 consists of 14 residues. Looked up from germline, CDR1 is SGHTA and CDR2 is FQGNSA. V lost 3 bases to trimming and J lost 7 bases; unmatched junction nucleotides: 2. The CDR3 is CASSLDRGRQPQHF. The DNA of the CDR3 is TGTGCCAGCAGCTTGGACAGGGGGCGACAGCCCCAGCATTTT.

The chain is built from TRBV11-2 and TRBJ1-2; perhaps TRBD1 as D (5 bases). This CDR3 is 14 amino acids long. Germline-derived CDR1 and CDR2 are SGHAT and FQNNGV. Trimming took off 1 base at V and 4 bases at J, with 10 bases between the two ends. In DNA form, the CDR3 reads TGTGCCAGCAGCTTAGGCAGGGCGGTCTATGGCTACACCTTC. Its protein product is CASSLGRAVYGYTF.

V is TRBV28 and J is TRBJ2-1; no definite D call. The CDR3 has 12 residues. V was shortened by 5 bases and J by 9 bases, with 11 bases between the two germline ends. Per the germline V gene, CDR1 is MDHEN and CDR2 is SYDVKM. CDR3 protein: CASSPSGFEQFF. The CDR3 bases are TGTGCCAGCAGTCCCTCCGGGTTTGAGCAGTTCTTC. Filled out from reference TRBV28 and TRBJ2-1, the complete variable domain reads DVKVTQSSRYLVKRTGEKVFLECVQDMDHENMFWYRQDPGLGLRLIYFSYDVKMKEKGDIPEGYSVSREKKERFSLILESASTNQTSMYLCASSPSGFEQFFGPGTRLTVL.

This clone was seen only a few times. This chain connects TRBV18 to TRBJ1-2; 7 positions match TRBD1. The CDR3 length is 14 residues. J was trimmed by 1 base and V by 2 bases; bases with no gene match: 1. CDR1 and CDR2 from the germline V gene are KGHSH and LQKENI. CDR3 loop: CASSPGTDNYGYTF. DNA for the CDR3: TGTGCCAGCTCACCAGGGACAGATAACTATGGCTACACCTTC.

The table lists this clone with a few counts. The rearrangement joins TRBV18 to TRBJ2-5; D gene unclear. Trimming took 4 bases from V and 5 from J, leaving 11 bases between them. The CDR3 has 13 residues. The V gene's germline CDR1 is KGHSH and CDR2 LQKENI. The CDR3 DNA reads TGTGCCAGCTCACTGAACCTGCAGGAGACCCAGTACTTC. It specifies CASSLNLQETQYF.

CDR3 DNA sequence: TGTGCCAGCAGGCCAAACGGGGTACAGGGCAATCAGCCCCAGCATTTT. This encodes CASRPNGVQGNQPQHF. The genes are TRBV7-2 and TRBJ1-5; D is perhaps TRBD1 (5 bases). The CDR3 is made up of 16 amino acids. CDR1 is SGHTA and CDR2 is FQGNSA in the germline V gene. V dropped 6 bases and J dropped 2 bases, with 17 bases sitting between them.

The V and J genes are TRBV30 and TRBJ1-5; D ambiguous. Trimming stripped 3 bases from V and 4 bases from J, with 7 bases between. CDR1 GTSNPN and CDR2 SVGIG come from the germline V gene (reference sequence). The CDR3 is 12 residues long. CDR3: CAWSGQNQPQHF. In DNA, the CDR3 is TGTGCCTGGAGCGGCCAAAATCAGCCCCAGCATTTT.

This clone was observed a few times. This chain uses TRBV6-5 with TRBJ2-7; D is possibly TRBD2 (6 bases). Germline V CDR1 and CDR2: MNHEY, SVGAGI. V was clipped by 6 bases and J by 12 bases, with 15 bases between them. CDR3 length: 11 amino acids. DNA for the CDR3: TGTGCCAGCAGGGGACCCGGGGGTCCGTACTTC. Amino acids: CASRGPGGPYF.

There are a few counts of this clone. The chain links TRBV14 to TRBJ1-1; D is ambiguous. The CDR3 is made up of 13 amino acids. V lost 1 base to trimming and J lost 5 bases, with 8 bases between them. Per the germline V gene, CDR1 is SGHDN and CDR2 is FVKESK. The CDR3 DNA reads as TGTGCCAGCAGCCAAGCCTGGGGTACTGAAGCTTTCTTT. This translates into CASSQAWGTEAFF.

This clone was found a few times. This chain connects TRBV7-2 to TRBJ2-1; D unclear. Germline V CDR1 and CDR2: SGHTA, FQGNSA. Trimming cost V 2 bases and J 6 bases, with 5 bases left between them. This CDR3 contains 12 residues. CDR3 in DNA: TGTGCCAGCAGCTTAAGTGGCAATGAGCAGTTCTTC. Residues: CASSLSGNEQFF.

The chain recombines TRBV19 with TRBJ2-1; D may be TRBD2 (6 bases). V was clipped by 4 bases and J by 4 bases, with 17 bases between them. Per germline, CDR1 LNHDA and CDR2 SQIVND (reference sequence). CDR3 length equals 16 residues. The CDR3 DNA reads as TGTGCCAGTAGTACCTCCGGGCAGCGGGTGTACAATGAGCAGTTCTTC. The encoded protein is CASSTSGQRVYNEQFF.

This sequence joins TRBV9 and TRBJ1-2; D ambiguous. The V gene lost 0 bases and the J gene lost 4 bases, with 10 bases spanning the gap. Germline CDR1 is SGDLS and CDR2 is YYNGEE. The length of the CDR3 is 14 residues. The CDR3 DNA reads as TGTGCCAGCAGCGTAGTAGCTTCCCCCTATGGCTACACCTTC. Translation gives CASSVVASPYGYTF.

This clone has a single count. This sequence joins TRBV28 and TRBJ1-2; D not certain. V dropped 1 base and J dropped 3 bases, with 15 bases sitting between them. The CDR3 consists of 16 residues. CDR1 is MDHEN, CDR2 SYDVKM, per germline. The CDR3 DNA reads as TGTGCCAGCAGTTTATTAGTCAGGCCTAACGACTATGGCTACACCTTC. This gives the protein CASSLLVRPNDYGYTF.

This clone came up a few times. Here the CDR3 DNA reads TGTGCCACACGGGGACTAGCAGATTACAATGAGCAGTTCTTC. It translates to CATRGLADYNEQFF. V gene TRBV7-2 combines with J gene TRBJ2-1; TRBD2 matches at 9 bases. J was trimmed by 4 bases and V by 10 bases; bases with no gene match: 8. The germline V gene has CDR1 SGHTA and CDR2 FQGNSA. This CDR3 is built from 14 residues.

This clone has more than one count but fewer than ten. The V and J genes are TRBV5-4 and TRBJ2-3; D not resolved. The germline CDR1 and CDR2 sequences are SGHNT and YYREEE (reference sequence). This CDR3 is 15 amino acids long. V shed 1 base and J shed 2 bases, with 11 bases lying between them. The CDR3 spells CASSLPGIATDTQYF. Here the CDR3 DNA reads TGTGCCAGCAGCTTGCCGGGCATAGCCACAGATACGCAGTATTTT.

This clone was detected only a few times. The V and J genes are TRBV13 and TRBJ2-7, with D perhaps matching TRBD2 (7 bases). V was trimmed by 1 base and J by 9 bases, leaving 13 bases between them. The CDR3 extends over 13 amino acids. Germline V lookup: CDR1 PRHDT, CDR2 FYEKMQ (reference sequence). Here the CDR3 reads CASSLVSGTRQYF. CDR3 nucleotides: TGTGCCAGCAGCTTAGTAAGCGGGACACGGCAGTACTTC.

The rearrangement uses TRBV13 and TRBJ2-7; tentatively, D is TRBD2 (6 bases). Germline V gene sequence: CDR1 PRHDT, CDR2 FYEKMQ (reference sequence). V was cut by 5 bases and J by 0 bases, with 14 bases left in between. The CDR3 is 15 residues long. This CDR3 is CASSGRGFDSYEQYF. In DNA form, the CDR3 reads TGTGCCAGCAGCGGGCGGGGTTTTGACTCCTACGAGCAGTACTTC.

The rearrangement uses TRBV12-5 and TRBJ2-1; no firm D call. Trimming removed 6 bases from V and 7 bases from J, with 7 bases in between. This CDR3 is 11 amino acids long. Looked up from germline, CDR1 is LGHNT and CDR2 is FRNRAP. The chain's CDR3 is CASGFENEQFF. CDR3 in DNA: TGTGCTAGTGGATTCGAAAATGAGCAGTTCTTC.

The genes are TRBV7-9 and TRBJ1-2, with TRBD1 identical over 9 bases. The CDR3 is 18 amino acids. CDR1 and CDR2 (germline): SEHNR, FQNEAQ (reference sequence). V trimming: 5 bases; J trimming: 0 bases; junction bases outside the gene matches: 13. CDR3 sequence reads: CASSPNPGQGATNYGYTF. Here the CDR3 DNA reads TGTGCCAGCAGCCCGAACCCGGGACAGGGAGCAACTAACTATGGCTACACCTTC.

A few counts support this clone. The chain uses TRBV30 and TRBJ2-2; D assignment may be TRBD1 or TRBD2 (6 bases each). CDR1 and CDR2 from the germline V gene are GTSNPN and SVGIG (reference sequence). This CDR3 has 15 amino acids. Trimming cost V 5 bases and J 5 bases, with 18 bases left between them. The chain's CDR3 is CAWGTQGLGTGELFF. The CDR3, as DNA: TGTGCCTGGGGCACACAGGGACTTGGGACCGGGGAGCTGTTTTTT.

The J gene is TRBJ2-3, the V gene TRBV25-1; 11 bases are shared with TRBD2. This CDR3 spans 14 amino acids. Per germline, CDR1 MGHDK and CDR2 SYGVNS. The V segment lost 6 bases and the J segment 3 bases; nucleotides outside the gene matches: 2. CDR3 DNA: TGTGCCAGCAGGCTAGCGGGGGGAACAGATACGCAGTATTTT. Protein sequence: CASRLAGGTDTQYF.